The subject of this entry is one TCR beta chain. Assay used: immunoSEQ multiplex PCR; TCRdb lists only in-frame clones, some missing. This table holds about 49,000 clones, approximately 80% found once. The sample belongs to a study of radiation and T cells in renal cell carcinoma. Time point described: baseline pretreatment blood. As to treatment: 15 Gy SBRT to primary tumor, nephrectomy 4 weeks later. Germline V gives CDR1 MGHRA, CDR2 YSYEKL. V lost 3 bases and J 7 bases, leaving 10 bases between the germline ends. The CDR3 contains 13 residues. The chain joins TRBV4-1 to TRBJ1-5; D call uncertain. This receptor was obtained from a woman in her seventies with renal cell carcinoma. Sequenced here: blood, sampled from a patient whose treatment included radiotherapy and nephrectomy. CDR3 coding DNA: TGCGCCAGCAGCCAGCCGAGTGAGCAGCCCCAGCATTTT. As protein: CASSQPSEQPQHF.